The 12 T cell receptor beta chains below all came from one sample that was sequenced in a study of blood T cell repertoires in COVID-19. Some clones are missing from TCRdb's copy, which holds only in-frame ones; the method was immunoSEQ multiplex PCR. The sample holds hundreds of thousands of clones, around 90% seen once. The sequencing input was PBMCs or T cells enriched from blood (not recorded which). All receptors come from a woman aged 40 to 50 with acute COVID-19.

This clone was seen a handful of times. The chain links TRBV6-5 to TRBJ2-7; 7 bases are shared with TRBD2. The CDR3 totals 14 residues. V lost 6 bases, J lost 2 bases, and 7 bases stayed unmatched. CDR1 is MNHEY and CDR2 is SVGAGI in the germline V gene. In DNA, the CDR3 is TGTGCCAGCAGACTAGCGTCCCTTCCCTACGAGCAGTACTTC. This sequence encodes CASRLASLPYEQYF.

The table lists this clone with a count of one. The rearrangement uses TRBV10-3 and TRBJ1-5; unclear D gene. This CDR3 region has 15 residues. CDR1 and CDR2 from the germline V gene are ENHRY and SYGVKD. The V end lost 0 bases, the J end lost 0 bases, and 6 bases lay between the germline ends. The CDR3 protein is CAISESGVSNQPQHF. As DNA, the CDR3 is TGTGCCATCAGTGAGTCGGGCGTTAGCAATCAGCCCCAGCATTTT.

The rearrangement uses TRBV3-1 (or the pseudogene TRBV3-2) and TRBJ1-2; 10 nucleotides agree with TRBD1. Unmatched junction bases numbered 8, after V lost 5 bases and J lost 5 bases. Germline CDR1 reads LGHDT; CDR2 reads YNNKEL (reference sequence). The CDR3 is 15 amino acids. The CDR3 here is CASSARDRGLYGYTF. The CDR3 nucleotides are TGTGCCAGCAGCGCCAGGGACAGGGGATTGTATGGCTACACCTTC.

J is TRBJ2-5 and V is TRBV9, with unresolved D. V was pared by 4 bases and J by 5 bases, with 12 bases between. Germline lookup yields CDR1 SGDLS and CDR2 YYNGEE. The CDR3 runs 13 residues. The CDR3: CASSMTLRETQYF. The CDR3, as DNA: TGTGCCAGCAGCATGACGCTCAGGGAGACCCAGTACTTC.

The chain uses TRBV6-5 and TRBJ2-3; no clear D. The CDR3 spans 12 residues. Germline V gives CDR1 MNHEY, CDR2 SVGAGI. V gave up 7 bases and J gave up 2 bases, with 7 bases separating them. This chain's CDR3 is CASTTYTDTQYF. The CDR3, as DNA: TGTGCCAGCACCACCTACACAGATACGCAGTATTTT.

This chain connects TRBV5-1 to TRBJ1-1, with 7 positions matching TRBD1. Trimming removed 5 bases from V and 6 bases from J; junction bases left unmatched: 10. The V gene's germline CDR1 is SGHRS and CDR2 YFSETQ. The CDR3 extends over 14 amino acids. CDR3 protein: CASSPDRPGAEAFF. DNA of the CDR3: TGCGCCAGCAGTCCGGACAGGCCGGGGGCTGAAGCTTTCTTT.

The chain uses TRBV13 and TRBJ2-7; tentatively, D is TRBD2 (6 bases). The V and J ends lost 7 bases and 6 bases respectively, with 19 bases between them. Germline V gives CDR1 PRHDT, CDR2 FYEKMQ (reference sequence). This CDR3 is 14 amino acids long. The CDR3, as DNA: TGTGCCAGCACCCCCGGGGCTAGCGAGGGCGAGCAGTACTTC. It specifies CASTPGASEGEQYF. Full variable domain (outside the CDR3, taken from reference TRBV13 and TRBJ2-7): AAGVIQSPRHLIKEKRETATLKCYPIPRHDTVYWYQQGPGQDPQFLISFYEKMQSDKGSIPDRFSAQQFSDYHSELNMSSLELGDSALYFCASTPGASEGEQYFGPGTRLTVT.

The V gene is TRBV9, the J gene TRBJ2-3; D is ambiguous. Trimming removed 1 base at V and 6 bases at J, with 9 bases between. The CDR3 is 13 amino acids. Germline V gene lookup returns CDR1 SGDLS and CDR2 YYNGEE. This CDR3 is CASSVTIADTQYF. As DNA, the CDR3 is TGTGCCAGCAGCGTAACTATTGCGGATACGCAGTATTTT.

This chain joins TRBV7-9 and TRBJ2-3; perhaps TRBD2 as D (7 bases). The CDR3 loop spans 14 amino acids. Germline CDR1 and CDR2: SEHNR and FQNEAQ (reference sequence). Trimming left V 3 bases short and J 5 bases short, with 12 bases between. The chain's CDR3 is CASSFTGGIDTQYF. The CDR3 DNA reads TGTGCCAGCAGCTTTACGGGGGGCATAGATACGCAGTATTTT.

This sequence joins TRBV4-1 and TRBJ1-3, with D hard to call. This CDR3 is built from 14 residues. The V end was cut by 2 bases, the J end by 0 bases, with 5 bases between. CDR1 is MGHRA, CDR2 YSYEKL, per germline. The CDR3 coding sequence is TGCGCCAGCAGCCAACCCGTCTCTGGAAACACCATATATTTT. Its protein is CASSQPVSGNTIYF.

This CDR3 reads CASSSPTGGPHGELFF. Here the CDR3 DNA reads TGTGCCAGCAGTTCACCGACAGGGGGTCCTCACGGGGAGCTGTTTTTT. The chain couples TRBV27 to TRBJ2-2; 9 bases are shared with TRBD1. Germline V gene lookup returns CDR1 MNHEY and CDR2 SMNVEV (reference sequence). The CDR3 loop spans 16 amino acids. V gave up 4 bases and J gave up 7 bases; unmatched junction bases: 10.

The rearrangement uses TRBV10-3 and TRBJ1-6, with TRBD1 matching over 8 bases. The CDR3 contains 14 residues. In germline, CDR1 is ENHRY, CDR2 SYGVKD. J gave up 7 bases and V 2 bases, and 1 base lay outside the gene matches. The CDR3 DNA reads as TGTGCCATCAGTGAGGGACAGGGAAATTCACCCCTCCACTTT. This gives the protein CAISEGQGNSPLHF.